Listed below are T cell receptor beta chains from one sample, sequenced in a study of response to subunit inactivated influenza vaccine. TCRdb used MiXCR to reprocess the RT-PCR reads, holding one entry per CDR3 protein. This table has about 500,000 distinct CDR3 sequences, about 15% appearing once. Sequencing was performed on CD4+ T cells sorted from PBMCs, taken about 24 months after vaccination. The receptors derive from a man in his fifties or sixties who received an inactivated influenza vaccine. Both conserved end residues are part of each CDR3. For some rows the clone size is stated as once, few or many, or as a class when expanded; others skip it.

j_gene,abundance,v_gene,CDR3aa
TRBJ2-5,NA,TRBV6-2/TRBV6-3,CASSYEVGRTQYF
TRBJ1-6,NA,TRBV20-1,CSAMTELMNSPLHF
TRBJ2-1,NA,TRBV14,CASSHVLGLSYNEQFF
TRBJ1-5,few,TRBV12-3/TRBV12-4,CASSLGSRVVQPQHF
TRBJ2-3,many,TRBV2,CASSEFPGTDTQYF
TRBJ1-1,NA,TRBV9,CASSIGGGGDTEAFF
TRBJ2-7,NA,TRBV4-3,CASSHLSGAGGHVEQYF
TRBJ2-7,many,TRBV10-3,CAISRGQGSDEQYF
TRBJ1-2,few,TRBV18,CASSHGQGGYGYTF
TRBJ2-3,few,TRBV3-1,CASRRTGGDTQYF
TRBJ2-3,NA,TRBV20-1,CSARDQRGRADTQYF
TRBJ2-7,few,TRBV11-2,CASSLRLDTYEQYF
TRBJ1-3,NA,TRBV20-1,CSARSGTAGNTIYF
TRBJ2-3,many,TRBV10-3,CATAGTGGIDTQYF
TRBJ1-5,NA,TRBV20-1,CSALSNRADQPQHF
TRBJ1-6,many,TRBV6-5,CASSYSRGNSPLHF
TRBJ2-2,few,TRBV6-1,CASRHTGGSTGELFF
TRBJ2-2,few,TRBV20-1,CSANKARSDTGELFF
TRBJ2-7,many,TRBV4-2,CASSQGLAGLSYEQYF
TRBJ1-2,NA,TRBV28,CATSNYGYTF
TRBJ2-2,few,TRBV7-8,CASSLVLGTANTGELFF
TRBJ1-2,once,TRBV7-2,CASSPSARDHGYTF
TRBJ1-2,many,TRBV25-1,CASSVGGGYTF
TRBJ1-1,NA,TRBV28,CASEEGHTEAFF
TRBJ2-6,NA,TRBV6-2/TRBV6-3,CASSYQGRGSSGANVLTF
TRBJ2-3,few,TRBV20-1,CSAARGIVSDTQYF
TRBJ2-7,NA,TRBV11-2,CASSLRGGQGSYEQYF
TRBJ1-1,NA,TRBV5-5,CASSLSEGLGTEAFF
TRBJ2-1,NA,TRBV12-3/TRBV12-4,CASSLVLGDNEQFF